The 15 T cell receptor beta chains below were found in one sample sequenced in a study of beta chain features in type 1 diabetes. As every portion of the isolated RNA was reverse transcribed, the sequencing read expressed TCRB transcripts. Some clones are missing from TCRdb's copy, which holds only in-frame ones; the method was immunoSEQ multiplex PCR. The data show hundreds of thousands of clones, 15% to 18% seen once. Input material: naive CD4+ T cells from blood. Receptors were obtained from a man between 18 and 35 years old in good health.

This clone turned up a few times. The V and J genes are TRBV20-1 and TRBJ2-7; the D call may be TRBD1 or TRBD2 (5 bases each). The CDR3 length is 11 residues. Germline V gene sequence: CDR1 DFQATT, CDR2 SNEGSKA (reference sequence). The V and J ends lost 1 base and 13 bases respectively, with 14 bases between them. The CDR3 loop is CSARVADRGYF. CDR3 nucleotides: TGCAGTGCTAGAGTCGCAGACCGGGGCTACTTC.

This chain links TRBV5-1 with TRBJ2-2, with D tentatively TRBD1 (5 bases). Trimming shortened V by 1 base and J by 2 bases, and 9 bases separated the two germline ends. The CDR3 sequence is 15 residues long. Germline V CDR1 and CDR2: SGHRS, YFSETQ. The CDR3 protein is CASSLRGDNTGELFF. CDR3 DNA: TGCGCCAGCAGCTTGAGGGGCGACAACACCGGGGAGCTGTTTTTT.

This chain uses TRBV5-1 with TRBJ1-2; D ambiguous. This CDR3 spans 15 amino acids. Deletions cut 4 bases from V and 10 bases from J, with 23 bases between. Germline V gene sequence: CDR1 SGHRS, CDR2 YFSETQ. CDR3 region: CASSPAGGPQESYTF. The CDR3 DNA sequence: TGCGCCAGCAGCCCGGCCGGTGGGCCCCAAGAATCCTACACCTTC.

This sequence joins TRBV7-2 and TRBJ2-1; tentative D call: TRBD1 (5 bases). CDR3 length: 13 amino acids. Germline V gene sequence: CDR1 SGHTA, CDR2 FQGNSA. V was trimmed by 3 bases and J by 4 bases, leaving 7 bases between them. The CDR3 nucleotides read TGTGCCAGCAGCTTGCAGGGTTACAATGAGCAGTTCTTC. This encodes CASSLQGYNEQFF.

The chain links TRBV2 to TRBJ2-1; 7 bases line up with TRBD1. The germline V gene has CDR1 SNHLY and CDR2 FYNNEI. With 8 bases clipped from V and 0 bases from J, the junction kept 4 bases outside the gene matches. This CDR3 contains 14 residues. CDR3 residues: CASGQASSYNEQFF. The CDR3 nucleotides are TGTGCCAGCGGACAGGCGAGCTCCTACAATGAGCAGTTCTTC.

This clone has only a few counts. Other DNA sequences from this sample encode an identical CDR3 as well. CDR3 sequence reads: CASSLASGSTDTQYF. As DNA, the CDR3 is TGTGCCAGCAGCTTAGCAAGCGGAAGCACAGATACGCAGTATTTT. The rearrangement uses TRBV7-2 and TRBJ2-3, with a weak D call TRBD2 (5 bases). Germline V gene data show CDR1 as SGHTA and CDR2 as FQGNSA. V was trimmed by 0 bases and J by 0 bases, leaving 7 bases between them. CDR3 length equals 15 residues.

This clone was seen only a few times. The CDR3 region has the DNA TGCGCCAGCAGCTTGGAGGGACACAGGGAAAGAAACATTCAGTACTTC. Translating gives CASSLEGHRERNIQYF. The chain recombines TRBV5-1 with TRBJ2-4; D is perhaps TRBD1 (6 bases). From germline, CDR1 is SGHRS and CDR2 YFSETQ. The CDR3 consists of 16 residues. V shed 0 bases and J shed 6 bases, with 16 bases lying between them.

This clone was detected only a few times. This chain uses TRBV7-4 with TRBJ2-2; TRBD1 aligns across 9 bases. Germline V CDR1 and CDR2: SGHVT, SQSDAQ. Losses at the gene ends were 3 bases for V and 4 bases for J; bases not matched to a gene: 18. This CDR3 contains 20 residues. The chain's CDR3 is CASSLGQGKSVVVSTGELFF. The CDR3 region has the DNA TGTGCCAGCAGCTTGGGACAGGGTAAATCTGTGGTCGTGAGCACCGGGGAGCTGTTTTTT.

This clone was counted a few times. This chain uses TRBV25-1 with TRBJ2-2; D possibly corresponds to TRBD1 (6 bases). The germline gives CDR1 MGHDK, CDR2 SYGVNS. The germline V and J ends were trimmed by 2 bases and 4 bases, with 14 bases remaining between them. The CDR3 covers 16 residues. CDR3 region: CASSEKWGPPTGELFF. The CDR3 DNA reads as TGTGCCAGCAGTGAAAAATGGGGGCCCCCCACCGGGGAGCTGTTTTTT.

The chain employs TRBV7-3 and TRBJ1-1; D call uncertain. Per the germline V gene, CDR1 is SGHTA and CDR2 is FQGTGA. The V end was cut by 5 bases, the J end by 0 bases, with 10 bases between. This CDR3 is built from 14 residues. The CDR3 reads CASSRGSMNTEAFF. The CDR3 nucleotides read TGTGCCAGCAGCCGTGGTTCTATGAACACTGAAGCTTTCTTT.

This chain joins TRBV7-9 and TRBJ2-7, with 14 positions matching TRBD2. Trimming cost V 5 bases and J 7 bases; bases outside gene matches: 7. This CDR3 comprises 15 residues. The germline gives CDR1 SEHNR, CDR2 FQNEAQ (reference sequence). CDR3 in DNA: TGTGCCAGCAGCCGGAGACTAGCGGGAGGGCAAGAGCAGTACTTC. This encodes CASSRRLAGGQEQYF. Looking up the rest from reference TRBV7-9 and TRBJ2-7 gives the full variable domain: DTGVSQNPRHKITKRGQNVTFRCDPISEHNRLYWYRQTLGQGPEFLTYFQNEAQLEKSRLLSDRFSAERPKGSFSTLEIQRTEQGDSAMYLCASSRRLAGGQEQYFGPGTRLTVT.

The chain carries TRBV15 and TRBJ2-1; D not certain. The V gene's germline CDR1 is LNHNV and CDR2 YYDKDF (reference sequence). This CDR3 contains 15 residues. V was pared by 0 bases and J by 6 bases, with 12 bases between. DNA of the CDR3: TGTGCCACCAGCAGAGATCTTCCCCCGGCCAATGAGCAGTTCTTC. It specifies CATSRDLPPANEQFF.

This clone is a singleton in its sample. The V call is TRBV4-3, the J call TRBJ1-1, with unresolved D. The CDR3 has 15 amino acids. Trimming shortened V by 6 bases and J by 1 base, and 15 bases separated the two germline ends. The germline V gene encodes CDR1 LGHNA and CDR2 YSLEER. CDR3 region: CASRTASGRNTEAFF. In DNA form, the CDR3 reads TGCGCCAGCAGGACGGCTAGTGGGCGGAACACTGAAGCTTTCTTT.

This clone was seen only a few times. The chain joins TRBV19 to TRBJ2-1; D not certain. V shed 4 bases and J shed 2 bases, with 9 bases lying between them. The germline gives CDR1 LNHDA, CDR2 SQIVND (reference sequence). The CDR3 has 14 amino acids. The CDR3 reads CASSKGWAYNEQFF. The CDR3 region has the DNA TGTGCCAGTAGTAAAGGGTGGGCCTACAATGAGCAGTTCTTC.

The chain is built from TRBV9 and TRBJ1-2; 10 bases agree with TRBD1. This CDR3 spans 14 amino acids. V lost 4 bases and J lost 5; bases outside the gene matches: 5. Looked up from germline, CDR1 is SGDLS and CDR2 is YYNGEE. The CDR3 DNA follows: TGTGCCAGCAGCCCGGACAGGGGGTTTTATGGCTACACCTTC. Its translation: CASSPDRGFYGYTF.